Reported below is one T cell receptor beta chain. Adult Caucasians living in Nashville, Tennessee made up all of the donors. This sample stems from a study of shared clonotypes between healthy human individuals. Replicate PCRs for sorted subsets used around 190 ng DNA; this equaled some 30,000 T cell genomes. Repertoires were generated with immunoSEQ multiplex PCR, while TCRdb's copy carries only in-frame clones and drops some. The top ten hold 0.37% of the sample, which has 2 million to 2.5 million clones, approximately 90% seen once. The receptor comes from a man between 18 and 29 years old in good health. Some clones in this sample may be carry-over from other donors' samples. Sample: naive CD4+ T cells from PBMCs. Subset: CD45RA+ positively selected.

CDR3 amino acids: CASSLSGAQNTEAFF. For the CDR3, the DNA is TGTGCCAGCAGTTTGTCAGGGGCACAGAACACTGAAGCTTTCTTT. V is TRBV7-9 and J is TRBJ1-1, with a tentative D call TRBD1 (6 bases). The CDR3 has 15 amino acids. Trimming pared 6 bases from V and 1 base from J, leaving 15 bases between. Germline V gene lookup returns CDR1 SEHNR and CDR2 FQNEAQ (reference sequence).